One sample yielded the 20 T cell receptor beta chains listed below, sequenced in a study of blood T cell repertoires in COVID-19. The table came from immunoSEQ multiplex PCR; TCRdb's copy has only in-frame clones and leaves some out. The sample has just over 150,000 clones; 80% to 90% are singletons. Sequences were obtained from peripheral blood. Every receptor here comes from a woman between 40 and 50 years old with acute or convalescent COVID-19.

This chain links TRBV10-3 with TRBJ2-1; D might be TRBD2 (6 bases). The CDR3 is made up of 17 amino acids. V dropped 2 bases and J dropped 0 bases, with 14 bases sitting between them. Germline V gene data show CDR1 as ENHRY and CDR2 as SYGVKD. The CDR3 protein is CAISEDLAPSSYNEQFF. The CDR3 bases are TGTGCCATCAGTGAGGATCTAGCGCCAAGCTCCTACAATGAGCAGTTCTTC.

This chain uses TRBV30 with TRBJ1-2; 7 positions match TRBD1. The V gene end was trimmed by 8 bases and the J gene end by 4 bases; junction bases not matched to a gene: 13. The CDR3 runs 14 residues. Germline CDR1 and CDR2: GTSNPN and SVGIG (reference sequence). Here the CDR3 DNA reads TGTGCCGGGCTCAAGGGACAGCAACTCTATGGCTACACCTTC. Residues: CAGLKGQQLYGYTF.

The J gene is TRBJ2-2, the V gene TRBV18; TRBD1 might be the D (5 bases). This CDR3 contains 18 residues. V shed 6 bases and J shed 0 bases, with 20 bases lying between them. CDR1 and CDR2 (germline): KGHSH, LQKENI. The DNA for the CDR3 is TGTGCCAGCTCCCCCCCCTGGACATTCATTTCGAACACCGGGGAGCTGTTTTTT. Amino acids: CASSPPWTFISNTGELFF.

This clone was counted a few times. The V call is TRBV19, the J call TRBJ1-1; D is unresolved. The CDR3 runs to 13 residues. The ends were cut back, 6 bases at V and 1 base at J, with 9 bases in the middle. Germline V gene sequence: CDR1 LNHDA, CDR2 SQIVND (reference sequence). CDR3 DNA sequence: TGTGCCAGTAGGGTATACAGGAACACTGAAGCTTTCTTT. It is translated as CASRVYRNTEAFF.

J is TRBJ2-2 and V is TRBV19; unclear D gene. Germline V gives CDR1 LNHDA, CDR2 SQIVND (reference sequence). Trimming took 1 base from V and 7 from J, leaving 4 bases between them. The CDR3 is 12 residues long. CDR3 protein: CASSIGLGELFF. In DNA form, the CDR3 reads TGTGCCAGTAGTATAGGGCTCGGGGAGCTGTTTTTT.

V gene TRBV30 combines with J gene TRBJ2-3, with a weak D call TRBD1 (5 bases). The length of the CDR3 is 13 residues. V was shortened by 4 bases and J by 3 bases, with 11 bases between the two germline ends. Germline assignment: CDR1 GTSNPN and CDR2 SVGIG (reference sequence). CDR3: CAWNRRRTDTQYF. The CDR3 DNA is TGTGCCTGGAACAGGCGACGAACAGATACGCAGTATTTT. The whole variable domain, filled in from reference TRBV30 and TRBJ2-3, reads SQTIHQWPATLVQPVGSPLSLECTVEGTSNPNLYWYRQAAGRGLQLLFYSVGIGQISSEVPQNLSASRPQDRQFILSSKKLLLSDSGFYLCAWNRRRTDTQYFGPGTRLTVL.

This chain connects TRBV11-1 to TRBJ2-2; D call uncertain. The CDR3 spans 14 residues. Trimming removed 2 bases from V and 3 bases from J, with 7 bases in between. Germline CDR1 reads SGHAT; CDR2 reads FQDESV (reference sequence). The CDR3 DNA follows: TGTGCCAGCAGCTTATACCCGGACACCGGGGAGCTGTTTTTT. This sequence encodes CASSLYPDTGELFF.

The V and J genes are TRBV7-2 and TRBJ1-2, with 9 bases fitting TRBD1. The CDR3 extends over 18 amino acids. Trimming removed 3 bases from V and 5 bases from J; junction bases left unmatched: 16. Looked up from germline, CDR1 is SGHTA and CDR2 is FQGNSA. The CDR3 sequence: CASSFLGETEGQGYGYTF. CDR3 DNA sequence: TGTGCCAGCAGCTTCTTAGGAGAAACCGAGGGACAGGGATATGGCTACACCTTC.

The chain carries TRBV5-4 and TRBJ1-2; 7 nucleotides line up with TRBD1. The CDR3 is 14 amino acids. The germline V gene encodes CDR1 SGHNT and CDR2 YYREEE (reference sequence). V lost 4 bases and J lost 1; bases outside the gene matches: 4. The CDR3 sequence is CASSTGQINYGYTF. Written as DNA, the CDR3 is TGTGCCAGCAGCACGGGACAGATTAACTATGGCTACACCTTC.

The chain carries TRBV10-1 and TRBJ1-5; no definite D call. The V end lost 3 bases, the J end lost 0 bases, and 3 bases lay between the germline ends. The CDR3 length is 13 residues. Germline CDR1 WNHNN, CDR2 SYGVQD (reference sequence). The CDR3 loop reads CASSDSSNQPQHF. In nucleotides, the CDR3 is TGCGCCAGCAGTGATAGTAGCAATCAGCCCCAGCATTTT.

The V and J genes are TRBV6-1 and TRBJ1-3; the match to TRBD1 covers 11 bases. CDR1 MNHNS and CDR2 SASEGT come from the germline V gene. This CDR3 contains 18 residues. Trimming took 4 bases from V and 1 from J; bases not matched to a gene: 9. In DNA, the CDR3 is TGTGCCAGCAGTGGAGGACAGGGGGCGGCGGCGTCTGGAAACACCATATATTTT. The encoded protein is CASSGGQGAAASGNTIYF.

V is TRBV10-3 and J is TRBJ1-6; TRBD1 aligns across 8 bases. The V gene's germline CDR1 is ENHRY and CDR2 SYGVKD. J gave up 7 bases and V 2 bases, and 4 bases lay outside the gene matches. CDR3 size: 15 residues. CDR3 sequence (DNA): TGTGCCATCAGTGAGGAACAGGGGGGAAATTCACCCCTCCACTTT. It translates to CAISEEQGGNSPLHF.

The rearrangement joins TRBV5-6 to TRBJ1-1; 10 bases match TRBD1. The V gene end was trimmed by 5 bases and the J gene end by 1 base; junction bases not matched to a gene: 5. The CDR3 sequence is 15 residues long. From germline, CDR1 is SGHDT and CDR2 YYEEEE. CDR3 DNA sequence: TGTGCCAGCAGTCGGACAGGGGGAAAGAACACTGAAGCTTTCTTT. It yields the protein CASSRTGGKNTEAFF.

The rearrangement joins TRBV30 to TRBJ1-1, with D possibly being TRBD1 (6 bases). The CDR3 extends over 15 amino acids. Germline lookup yields CDR1 GTSNPN and CDR2 SVGIG (reference sequence). V lost 4 bases and J 3 bases, leaving 18 bases between the germline ends. This chain's CDR3 is CAWMYRVRTDTEAFF. The DNA for the CDR3 is TGTGCCTGGATGTACAGGGTACGAACGGACACTGAAGCTTTCTTT.

The chain couples TRBV9 to TRBJ1-4, with 7 nucleotides matching TRBD1. There are 15 residues in the CDR3. The ends lost 4 bases at V and 4 bases at J; junction bases unmatched: 7. Germline CDR1 and CDR2: SGDLS and YYNGEE. CDR3 coding DNA: TGTGCCAGCAGCCTATCGGGACAGAATAATGAAAAACTGTTTTTT. It encodes CASSLSGQNNEKLFF.

The chain carries TRBV4-1 and TRBJ2-1; D remains unclear. V lost 1 base and J lost 7, with 5 bases in between. The germline CDR1 and CDR2 sequences are MGHRA and YSYEKL. This CDR3 spans 12 amino acids. The DNA of the CDR3 is TGCGCCAGCAGCCAAGGTTTAAATGAGCAGTTCTTC. It encodes CASSQGLNEQFF.

The genes are TRBV5-1 and TRBJ2-1; D is unresolved. Germline CDR1 reads SGHRS; CDR2 reads YFSETQ. Trimming stripped 4 bases from V and 2 bases from J, with 16 bases between. This CDR3 has 16 residues. In DNA, the CDR3 is TGCGCCAGCAGCCACGCTGGATACCGGGCCTACAATGAGCAGTTCTTC. It encodes CASSHAGYRAYNEQFF.

The chain is built from TRBV6-2 or TRBV6-3 and TRBJ2-2, with TRBD1 identical over 8 bases. Per germline, CDR1 MNHEY and CDR2 SVGEGT. V shed 2 bases, J shed 4 bases, and the junction held 9 bases outside the gene matches. CDR3 size: 17 residues. CDR3 sequence (DNA): TGTGCCAGCAGTTACGGTTCGAAGACAGGGGCCACCGGGGAGCTGTTTTTT. Protein product: CASSYGSKTGATGELFF.

J is TRBJ1-1 and V is TRBV12-3 or TRBV12-4, with a possible D match to TRBD1 (5 bases). The CDR3 totals 13 residues. Trimming pared 3 bases from V and 8 bases from J, leaving 13 bases between. The CDR3 loop is CASSFGQGKEAFF. The CDR3, as DNA: TGTGCCAGCAGTTTCGGGCAGGGAAAAGAAGCTTTCTTT.

V is TRBV5-6 and J is TRBJ1-5; 9 bases align to TRBD1. V gave up 3 bases and J gave up 9 bases; unmatched junction bases: 7. CDR1 is SGHDT, CDR2 YYEEEE, per germline. The CDR3 runs to 14 residues. This CDR3 reads CASSYRDRVWPQHF. The CDR3 region has the DNA TGTGCCAGCAGCTACCGGGACAGGGTTTGGCCCCAGCATTTT.